The 28 T cell receptor beta chains given below trace back to one sample, sequenced in a study of T cell clones after liver transplantation. Data came from immunoSEQ multiplex PCR; TCRdb stores just in-frame clones and leaves some out. The sample yields under 90,000 clones, about four fifths seen once. This specimen was CD4+ T cells from blood, taken before liver transplant. Source of these receptors: a human donor who received a liver transplant.

This rearrangement joins TRBV20-1 to TRBJ1-1, with 7 bases identical to TRBD1. The ends lost 5 bases at V and 11 bases at J; junction bases unmatched: 8. CDR1 and CDR2 from the germline V gene are DFQATT and SNEGSKA (reference sequence). The CDR3 length is 11 residues. The CDR3 DNA is TGCAGTGCTCATTTGACAGGGATGGCTTTCTTT. It is translated as CSAHLTGMAFF.

CDR3 sequence: CASSFGRVGNYGYTF. CDR3 DNA sequence: TGTGCCAGCAGTTTCGGAAGGGTGGGAAACTATGGCTACACCTTC. The genes are TRBV28 and TRBJ1-2; D gene unclear. Per germline, CDR1 MDHEN and CDR2 SYDVKM. The CDR3 is made up of 15 amino acids. Deletions cut 3 bases from V and 2 bases from J, with 13 bases between.

The chain employs TRBV9 and TRBJ2-1; 10 positions agree with TRBD2. The junction had 2 bases not matched to a gene; V was cut back by 3 bases and J by 2 bases. The germline gives CDR1 SGDLS, CDR2 YYNGEE. The CDR3 loop spans 15 amino acids. CDR3 bases: TGTGCCAGCAGCGCCCTAGCGGGAGCCTACAATGAGCAGTTCTTC. Protein product: CASSALAGAYNEQFF. The whole variable domain, filled in from reference TRBV9 and TRBJ2-1, reads DSGVTQTPKHLITATGQRVTLRCSPRSGDLSVYWYQQSLDQGLQFLIQYYNGEERAKGNILERFSAQQFPDLHSELNLSSLELGDSALYFCASSALAGAYNEQFFGPGTRLTVL.

The chain carries TRBV7-8 and TRBJ2-5; tentative D call: TRBD1 (5 bases). Germline CDR1 and CDR2: SGHVS and FQNEAQ. V was pared by 5 bases and J by 13 bases, with 14 bases between. The CDR3 sequence is 11 residues long. The CDR3 protein is CASSLGHVAYF. The CDR3 DNA reads as TGTGCCAGCAGCCTTGGACATGTGGCGTACTTC.

V gene TRBV7-6 combines with J gene TRBJ2-5, with D possibly TRBD2 on 6 matching bases. Trimming took 0 bases from V and 1 from J, leaving 9 bases between them. The CDR3 runs 15 residues. Germline CDR1 and CDR2: SGHVS and FNYEAQ. The chain's CDR3 is CASSLAGSTQETQYF. The CDR3 DNA is TGTGCCAGCAGCTTAGCCGGGAGCACCCAAGAGACCCAGTACTTC. Drawing the rest from reference TRBV7-6 and TRBJ2-5, the complete variable domain is GAGVSQSPRYKVTKRGQDVALRCDPISGHVSLYWYRQALGQGPEFLTYFNYEAQQDKSGLPNDRFSAERPEGSISTLTIQRTEQRDSAMYRCASSLAGSTQETQYFGPGTRLLVL.

The CDR3: CASSPTGTGSNEQFF. In nucleotides, the CDR3 is TGTGCCAGCAGCCCTACAGGGACAGGGAGCAATGAGCAGTTCTTC. V gene TRBV11-3 combines with J gene TRBJ2-1, with 9 bases that match TRBD1. This CDR3 has 15 residues. Germline V gives CDR1 SGHNT, CDR2 YENEEA. V was clipped by 5 bases and J by 6 bases; unmatched bases: 8.

The J gene is TRBJ1-1, the V gene TRBV5-1; TRBD1 matches 9 bases. The germline gives CDR1 SGHRS, CDR2 YFSETQ. After removal of 4 bases from V and 3 bases from J, the junction contained 4 bases not matched to a gene. The CDR3 has 14 amino acids. CDR3 residues: CASSRTGEDTEAFF. As DNA, the CDR3 is TGCGCCAGCAGCCGGACAGGGGAGGACACTGAAGCTTTCTTT.

J is TRBJ2-3 and V is TRBV28; 11 bases match TRBD2. After removal of 2 bases from V and 0 bases from J, the junction contained 7 bases not matched to a gene. Germline V gene sequence: CDR1 MDHEN, CDR2 SYDVKM. The CDR3 sequence is 18 residues long. CDR3 DNA sequence: TGTGCCAGCAGTTTACGGACGACTAGCGGGACTAGCACAGATACGCAGTATTTT. It is translated as CASSLRTTSGTSTDTQYF.

The gene calls are TRBV5-1 and TRBJ1-2; D uncertain. Per the germline V gene, CDR1 is SGHRS and CDR2 is YFSETQ. V lost 0 bases and J 5 bases, leaving 5 bases between the germline ends. The CDR3 spans 12 residues. This chain's CDR3 is CASSLGEYGYTF. In DNA form, the CDR3 reads TGCGCCAGCAGCTTGGGGGAATATGGCTACACCTTC.

The chain is built from TRBV5-1 and TRBJ2-1, with 10 bases that match TRBD2. The CDR3 consists of 17 residues. V was clipped by 0 bases and J by 3 bases; unmatched bases: 6. Germline V lookup: CDR1 SGHRS, CDR2 YFSETQ. In DNA form, the CDR3 reads TGCGCCAGCAGCTTGGGGTTTGGGACTAGCGTCTACAATGAGCAGTTCTTC. Its translation: CASSLGFGTSVYNEQFF.

The rearrangement uses TRBV28 and TRBJ2-2, with D unclear. This CDR3 contains 15 residues. The germline V gene encodes CDR1 MDHEN and CDR2 SYDVKM. V was pared by 6 bases and J by 6 bases, with 17 bases between. CDR3 DNA: TGTGCCAGCAGCCCCCCTCCCTTGGGCGCCGGGGAGCTGTTTTTT. Its protein is CASSPPPLGAGELFF.

V gene TRBV15 combines with J gene TRBJ1-4; 7 bases fit TRBD1. The CDR3 covers 15 residues. The V and J ends lost 4 bases and 13 bases, in that order; junction bases with no gene match: 15. Germline CDR1 is LNHNV and CDR2 is YYDKDF (reference sequence). This chain's CDR3 is CATSTRGIGGSGLFF. CDR3 bases: TGTGCCACCAGCACCAGGGGGATTGGAGGGTCGGGACTGTTTTTT.

This chain uses TRBV19 with TRBJ2-3; D is undetermined. Looked up from germline, CDR1 is LNHDA and CDR2 is SQIVND (reference sequence). Between the trimmed V and J ends, which lost 1 base and 0 bases, there was a span of 8 bases. CDR3 length: 15 amino acids. CDR3 bases: TGTGCCAGTAGTATAGGCGTCTACAGCACAGATACGCAGTATTTT. This translates into CASSIGVYSTDTQYF.

The chain has TRBV6-5 and TRBJ1-1; TRBD1 aligns across 7 bases. CDR3 length: 13 residues. Germline V gives CDR1 MNHEY, CDR2 SVGAGI. After removal of 6 bases from V and 14 bases from J, the junction contained 15 bases not matched to a gene. The CDR3 loop reads CASRRIGQGGKFF. The CDR3 DNA reads TGTGCCAGCAGGAGAATCGGGCAGGGGGGAAAGTTCTTT.

CDR3: CASSPSYPAGGEQYF. As DNA, the CDR3 is TGTGCCAGCTCACCATCCTACCCAGCGGGAGGCGAGCAGTACTTC. The chain is built from TRBV18 and TRBJ2-7; 9 bases align to TRBD2. The trim removed 2 bases at V and 6 bases at J, leaving 8 bases unmatched. This CDR3 spans 15 amino acids. Per the germline V gene, CDR1 is KGHSH and CDR2 is LQKENI.

The V gene is TRBV5-1, the J gene TRBJ2-7; the match to TRBD1 covers 7 bases. Germline V gene sequence: CDR1 SGHRS, CDR2 YFSETQ. Germline trimming cut 6 bases from V and 4 bases from J; bases unmatched to any gene: 13. The CDR3 consists of 15 residues. The CDR3 DNA follows: TGCGCCAGCACCCCCAGCCCCGGACAGGAGTACGAGCAGTACTTC. Translation: CASTPSPGQEYEQYF.

The rearrangement joins TRBV9 to TRBJ2-2, with a tentative D call TRBD1 (5 bases). CDR3 length equals 16 residues. Germline V CDR1 and CDR2: SGDLS, YYNGEE. V was clipped by 0 bases and J by 7 bases, with 16 bases between them. CDR3 protein: CASSVGQGRDIGELFF. CDR3 DNA: TGTGCCAGCAGCGTAGGGCAGGGTAGGGATATCGGGGAGCTGTTTTTT. Complete variable domain (other parts from reference TRBV9 and TRBJ2-2): DSGVTQTPKHLITATGQRVTLRCSPRSGDLSVYWYQQSLDQGLQFLIQYYNGEERAKGNILERFSAQQFPDLHSELNLSSLELGDSALYFCASSVGQGRDIGELFFGEGSRLTVL.

This chain connects TRBV19 to TRBJ1-2; 11 bases are shared with TRBD1. Germline CDR1 and CDR2: LNHDA and SQIVND (reference sequence). This CDR3 comprises 18 residues. V was pared by 4 bases and J by 1 base, with 11 bases of the junction left unmatched. CDR3 sequence reads: CASSTPRGTGGSNYGYTF. The CDR3 nucleotides are TGTGCCAGTAGTACCCCCCGAGGGACAGGGGGAAGTAACTATGGCTACACCTTC.

The genes are TRBV5-1 and TRBJ2-5; TRBD2 agrees at 11 bases. V lost 4 bases, J lost 5 bases, and 10 bases stayed unmatched. Germline V gene sequence: CDR1 SGHRS, CDR2 YFSETQ. The CDR3 runs 16 residues. Here the CDR3 DNA reads TGCGCCAGCAGCAGGACGACTAGCGGGGCGGGGGAGACCCAGTACTTC. As protein: CASSRTTSGAGETQYF.

The chain employs TRBV4-1 and TRBJ1-1, with 10 bases lining up with TRBD1. CDR1 MGHRA and CDR2 YSYEKL come from the germline V gene. V shed 4 bases and J 8 bases; nucleotides not matched to a gene: 10. The CDR3 length is 15 residues. CDR3 nucleotide sequence: TGCGCCAGCAGCCTTAGGGACAGGGGAATTGCCGAAGCTTTCTTT. Protein: CASSLRDRGIAEAFF.

V is TRBV18 and J is TRBJ2-1, with 11 nucleotides matching TRBD1. The ends lost 3 bases at V and 1 base at J; junction bases unmatched: 5. Germline assignment: CDR1 KGHSH and CDR2 LQKENI. The CDR3 runs 17 residues. CDR3 amino acids: CASSPSDRGQSYNEQFF. The CDR3, as DNA: TGTGCCAGCTCACCGTCGGACAGGGGGCAATCCTACAATGAGCAGTTCTTC.

The gene calls are TRBV27 and TRBJ2-7, with D possibly TRBD2 on 7 matching bases. Trimming took 2 bases from V and 8 from J, leaving 19 bases between them. The CDR3 has 15 residues. Germline CDR1 is MNHEY and CDR2 is SMNVEV (reference sequence). In DNA form, the CDR3 reads TGTGCCAGCAGTTTACTCCCGTTCGGGGGGCTCAAGCAGTACTTC. This sequence encodes CASSLLPFGGLKQYF.

The chain recombines TRBV7-2 with TRBJ1-2; D is perhaps TRBD1 (5 bases). Trimming removed 5 bases from V and 4 bases from J, with 8 bases in between. Germline-derived CDR1 and CDR2 are SGHTA and FQGNSA. The CDR3 extends over 12 amino acids. CDR3 nucleotide sequence: TGTGCCAGCAGCCGGGGGACCTATGGCTACACCTTC. This sequence encodes CASSRGTYGYTF.

The chain couples TRBV6-1 to TRBJ2-1; D uncertain. The CDR3 is made up of 15 amino acids. Germline V gene data show CDR1 as MNHNS and CDR2 as SASEGT. V dropped 3 bases and J dropped 0 bases, with 9 bases sitting between them. The CDR3 DNA sequence: TGTGCCAGCAGTGAGGGCCCCAGCTCCTACAATGAGCAGTTCTTC. Translation gives CASSEGPSSYNEQFF.

The chain uses TRBV5-5 and TRBJ2-1, with 10 nucleotides matching TRBD1. Germline V gives CDR1 SGHKS, CDR2 YYEKEE (reference sequence). There are 18 residues in the CDR3. V was clipped by 7 bases and J by 0 bases; unmatched bases: 13. The DNA of the CDR3 is TGTGCCAGCTCCTGGAGGACAGGGGGAATTAGCTCCTACAATGAGCAGTTCTTC. Protein: CASSWRTGGISSYNEQFF.

This clone has only one observation. The V call is TRBV7-3, the J call TRBJ1-5; the D is unclear. This CDR3 comprises 13 residues. Trimming stripped 5 bases from V and 0 bases from J, with 5 bases between. CDR1 and CDR2 from the germline V gene are SGHTA and FQGTGA. CDR3 nucleotide sequence: TGTGCCAGCAGCCAAAATAGCAATCAGCCCCAGCATTTT. It yields the protein CASSQNSNQPQHF.

The V gene is TRBV30, the J gene TRBJ1-4; perhaps TRBD1 as D (5 bases). V was trimmed by 3 bases and J by 8 bases, leaving 10 bases between them. Germline CDR1 reads GTSNPN; CDR2 reads SVGIG (reference sequence). The CDR3 has 12 residues. CDR3 region: CAWRGVGEKLFF. CDR3 nucleotide sequence: TGTGCCTGGAGAGGGGTTGGGGAAAAACTGTTTTTT.

For this clone: Different DNA sequences within this sample yield the same CDR3. The chain combines TRBV6-6 with TRBJ1-1, with TRBD1 matching 10 bases. Germline V gene data show CDR1 as MNHNY and CDR2 as SVGAGI (reference sequence). This CDR3 is 14 amino acids long. J was trimmed by 5 bases and V by 5 bases; bases with no gene match: 5. The CDR3 region is CASSAGTGVTEAFF. The CDR3 nucleotides are TGTGCCAGCAGTGCCGGGACAGGGGTTACTGAAGCTTTCTTT.